What follows are 14 T cell receptor beta chains derived from one specimen sequenced in a study of CD8 T cells in ankylosing spondylitis. TCRdb independently ran MiXCR on the 5' RACE reads; one entry per CDR3 protein. The profile covers under 300,000 distinct CDR3 sequences, with about 10% appearing a single time and less than 3% taken by the ten largest. Sequencing was carried out using blood, either unsorted or a sorted T cell fraction (not recorded which). The source is a male donor with ankylosing spondylitis or in good health (not recorded which).

This clonotype was recorded at least ten times. The chain has TRBV3-1 and TRBJ1-4; D possibly corresponds to TRBD1 (5 bases). Trimming pared 4 bases from V and 3 bases from J, leaving 15 bases between. This CDR3 comprises 16 residues. Germline CDR1 LGHDT, CDR2 YNNKEL (reference sequence). The CDR3 reads CASSLRGTLANEKLFF. The CDR3 region has the DNA TGTGCCAGCAGCCTTCGAGGGACGTTAGCTAATGAAAAACTGTTTTTT.

This clonotype occurred many times. The rearrangement uses TRBV12-5 and TRBJ2-7; D not certain. Trimming cost V 7 bases and J 2 bases, with 9 bases left between them. CDR1 is LGHNT and CDR2 is FRNRAP in the germline V gene. The CDR3 is 12 amino acids. The CDR3 nucleotides are TGTGCTAGTGTGTCCGCCACCTACGAGCAGTACTTC. This translates into CASVSATYEQYF. The entire variable domain, with the rest obtained from reference TRBV12-5 and TRBJ2-7, is as follows: DARVTQTPRHKVTEMGQEVTMRCQPILGHNTVFWYRQTMMQGLELLAYFRNRAPLDDSGMPKDRFSAEMPDATLATLKIQPSEPRDSAVYFCASVSATYEQYFGPGTRLTVT.

This clonotype was observed at least ten times. The chain joins TRBV12-3 or TRBV12-4 to TRBJ1-1, with no clear D. The CDR3 is 13 amino acids. The V gene lost 3 bases and the J gene lost 5 bases, with 10 bases spanning the gap. The CDR3 loop is CASSFVRGTEAFF. For the CDR3, the DNA is TGTGCCAGCAGTTTCGTGCGCGGAACTGAAGCTTTCTTT.

This clonotype has a count of ten or more. The chain joins TRBV30 to TRBJ2-3, with 7 bases lining up with TRBD2. The V segment lost 0 bases and the J segment 2 bases; nucleotides outside the gene matches: 11. Germline CDR1 and CDR2: GTSNPN and SVGIG (reference sequence). The CDR3 length is 17 residues. DNA of the CDR3: TGTGCCTGGAGTGTGCAGGACGGGGGGTATTACACAGATACGCAGTATTTT. This sequence encodes CAWSVQDGGYYTDTQYF.

Ten or more counts support this clonotype. The chain has TRBV29-1 and TRBJ2-7; unclear D gene. Trimming left V 2 bases short and J 2 bases short, with 7 bases between. This CDR3 has 12 amino acids. Germline V gene data show CDR1 as SQVTM and CDR2 as ANQGSEA. The CDR3 protein is CSVELAAYEQYF. The CDR3 DNA reads TGCAGCGTTGAATTAGCCGCCTACGAGCAGTACTTC.

The genes are TRBV11-2 and TRBJ1-1; D possibly corresponds to TRBD1 (5 bases). The CDR3 is made up of 14 amino acids. The V and J ends lost 1 base and 5 bases respectively, with 11 bases between them. Germline V gives CDR1 SGHAT, CDR2 FQNNGV. The CDR3 bases are TGTGCCAGCAGCTTAGGTTGGGGGGGGACTGAAGCTTTCTTT. As protein: CASSLGWGGTEAFF.

This clonotype has ten or more counts. The rearrangement joins TRBV4-2 to TRBJ2-4; a weak D match, TRBD1 (5 bases). The germline V gene encodes CDR1 LGHNA and CDR2 YNFKEQ. The V end was cut by 6 bases, the J end by 6 bases, with 12 bases between. CDR3 length: 13 amino acids. The CDR3 sequence: CASRMDIRNIQYF. In DNA, the CDR3 is TGTGCCAGCAGAATGGACATTCGAAACATTCAGTACTTC.

The table lists this clonotype with a few counts. The chain uses TRBV11-2 and TRBJ2-5; TRBD2 matches 10 bases. In germline, CDR1 is SGHAT, CDR2 FQNNGV. The V gene end was trimmed by 5 bases and the J gene end by 5 bases; junction bases not matched to a gene: 11. The CDR3 runs 16 residues. CDR3 nucleotide sequence: TGTGCCAGCAGCCAAATACCCAGCGGGGGGGTTGAGACCCAGTACTTC. Its translation is CASSQIPSGGVETQYF.

On this clonotype: A much larger clone is a single base away; this may be a read error. The V call is TRBV20-1, the J call TRBJ2-2; D may be TRBD1 (6 bases). Trimming took off 6 bases at V and 6 bases at J, with 14 bases between the two ends. Germline lookup yields CDR1 DFQATT and CDR2 SNEGSKA (reference sequence). The CDR3 totals 13 residues. CDR3 sequence: CSAWGRSAGELFF. As DNA, the CDR3 is TGCAGTGCCTGGGGGCGATCGGCCGGGGAGCTGTTTTTT.

Turning to this clonotype: At one of its ends the junction is not consistent with the germline gene, which may arise from a read error. CDR3 sequence (DNA): TGCGCCAGCAGCCTGGAGGGTAGCCGGGAGCTGTTT. Residues: CASSLEGSRELF. The J gene is TRBJ2-2, the V gene TRBV5-1, with D possibly matching TRBD2 (6 bases). Germline loops: CDR1 SGHRS, CDR2 YFSETQ. CDR3 length: 12 residues.

This clonotype was detected ten times or more. The chain links TRBV10-2 to TRBJ1-2, with unresolved D. Germline CDR1 and CDR2: WSHSY and SAAADI. Trimming cost V 2 bases and J 2 bases, with 9 bases left between them. The CDR3 consists of 14 residues. The CDR3 region has the DNA TGCGCCAGCAGTGAGGGTGGCAGAAACTATGGCTACACCTTC. This gives the protein CASSEGGRNYGYTF.

The sample holds many counts of this clonotype. This chain links TRBV12-3 or TRBV12-4 with TRBJ2-3; D not certain. CDR3 size: 16 residues. V was shortened by 5 bases and J by 1 base, with 16 bases between the two germline ends. CDR3 amino acids: CASSLPSLPGTDTQYF. For the CDR3, the DNA is TGTGCCAGCAGTCTTCCTTCCTTACCAGGCACAGATACGCAGTATTTT.

This clonotype was observed many times. This chain connects TRBV30 to TRBJ2-5; D is perhaps TRBD2 (5 bases). Trimming shortened V by 1 base and J by 1 base, and 7 bases separated the two germline ends. The germline V gene encodes CDR1 GTSNPN and CDR2 SVGIG (reference sequence). The CDR3 covers 13 residues. The CDR3 bases are TGTGCCTGGAGTGAAGGGAGCCAAGAGACCCAGTACTTC. It is translated as CAWSEGSQETQYF.

In this sample, this clonotype turned up many times. This rearrangement joins TRBV12-3 or TRBV12-4 to TRBJ2-3; D is undetermined. The CDR3 extends over 15 amino acids. V lost 4 bases to trimming and J lost 0 bases, with 11 bases between them. The CDR3 reads CASSSRGGSTDTQYF. CDR3 in DNA: TGTGCCAGCAGTTCCCGCGGCGGTAGCACAGATACGCAGTATTTT.